The entry that follows covers one T cell receptor (beta chain) sequence. Its matching antigen is unknown. At one of its ends the junction is not consistent with the germline gene, which may arise from a read error. The data stem from a study of shared clonotypes between healthy human individuals. Germline V gene data show CDR1 as SSHAT and CDR2 as FNYEAQ (reference sequence). The length of the CDR3 is 16 residues. Profiling relied on immunoSEQ multiplex PCR, and the TCRdb table lists in-frame clones only, not all of them. The sample contains 1.5 million to 2.5 million clones, roughly 95% of which appear only once. Study observations and caveats: The sharing of 5% to 6.5% of naive CD4 clonotypes was seen across several donors. Among donors, clonotype sharing was expected to be affected by sequencing depth. Memory subsets had estimated richness that was generally smaller than that of naive subsets. Though the depth was large, rarefaction showed that sorted-subset sequencing was incomplete.

Naive CD8 cells were CD45RO-negative, positively selected for CCR7, excluding terminally differentiated effector memory CD45RA+ cells. The chain has TRBV7-7 and TRBJ2-7; TRBD1 agrees at 10 bases. This clonotype was sampled from a man younger than 35 in good health. Sequencing was performed on naive CD8+ T cells sorted from blood. The chain's CDR3 is CASSLDRGRITYEQYF. In DNA, the CDR3 is TGTGCTAGCAGCTTAGACAGGGGGCGCATCACCTACGAGCAGTACTTC. The complete variable domain, with remaining parts taken from reference TRBV7-7 and TRBJ2-7, reads GAGVSQSPRYKVTKRGQDVTLRCDPISSHATLYWYQQALGQGPEFLTYFNYEAQPDKSGLPSDRFSAERPEGSISTLTIQRTEQRDSAMYRCASSLDRGRITYEQYFGPGTRLTVT.